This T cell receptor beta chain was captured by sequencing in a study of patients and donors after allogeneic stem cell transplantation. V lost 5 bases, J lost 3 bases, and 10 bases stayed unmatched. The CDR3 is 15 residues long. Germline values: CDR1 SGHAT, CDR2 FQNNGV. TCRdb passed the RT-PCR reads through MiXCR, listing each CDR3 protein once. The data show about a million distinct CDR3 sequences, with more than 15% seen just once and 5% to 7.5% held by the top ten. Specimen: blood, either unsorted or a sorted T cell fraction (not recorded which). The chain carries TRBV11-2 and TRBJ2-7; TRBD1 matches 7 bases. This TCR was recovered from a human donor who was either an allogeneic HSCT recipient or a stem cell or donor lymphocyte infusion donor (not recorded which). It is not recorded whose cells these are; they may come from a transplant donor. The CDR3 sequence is CASSLDRVEIYEQYF. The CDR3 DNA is TGTGCCAGCAGCCTCGACAGGGTGGAAATCTACGAGCAGTACTTC. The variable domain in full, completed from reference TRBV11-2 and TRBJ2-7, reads EAGVAQSPRYKIIEKRQSVAFWCNPISGHATLYWYQQILGQGPKLLIQFQNNGVVDDSQLPKDRFSAERLKGVDSTLKIQPAKLEDSAVYLCASSLDRVEIYEQYFGPGTRLTVT.